The present TCR beta chain was sequenced within a study of T cells in localized non-small cell lung cancer (dated by TCRdb to 2020 to 2022). Describing the broader study: The study analyzed T cell repertoires of around 250 early-stage NSCLC patients, comparing tumors and uninvolved tumor-adjacent lungs. All 236 NSCLC patients in the cohort were treatment-naive and had localized lung tumors that were resected. NSCLC patients had a mean age of roughly 69 years, and 120 to 150 were male and 85 to 110 female. General study outcomes and caveats: Longer overall survival was associated with higher T cell density in blood, whereas shorter survival was associated with higher clonality in adjacent lung. Because the study design was exploratory, TCR variables were selected using unadjusted p-values without false-discovery rate correction. A median of 57 of the top 100 tumor clones were detected in paired uninvolved adjacent lung, and 28 of these tumor clones were also found among the top 100 clones of the paired uninvolved adjacent lung. Multi-region tumor sequencing was not performed, so intratumor heterogeneity could not be excluded. Uninvolved tumor-adjacent lung showed the highest T cell clonality, higher than tumor, which suggests more focused antigenic responses in the uninvolved tumor-adjacent lung.

This clone occurred a few times. Its specific antigen is unknown. Base qualities were left out, and no much larger clone turns up one base away. TCR beta CDR3 regions were sequenced from DNA using the immunoSEQ Assay. The study's own analysis went as follows. T cell density was computed as TCR beta template counts normalized to usable DNA estimated by amplifying housekeeping genes. Richness was estimated with the preseqR package, extrapolating to 400,000 templates for PBMC samples and 120,000 templates for tissue samples. Clonality was calculated as one minus Pielou's evenness. Tissue-enriched TCRs were identified through differential abundance testing performed on productive amino-acid clonotypes, with a minimum total count of 5 and an alpha of 0.1. The Jaccard Index and the Morisita Overlap Index were used to quantify repertoire overlap between compartments. TCR beta CDR3s were clustered by GLIPH together with public tetramer-defined viral CDR3s, and at least three viral sequences plus V-gene enrichment were required for viral motifs. Entries here come from immuneACCESS through TCRdb and include only in-frame sequences with V and J called. Some clones fail to appear in such tables; in the studies checked, an unresolved V gene covers under half of the shortfall, and the cause of the remainder is unknown. V and J calls and clone size come straight from that table; D and trimming were deduced from the DNA. Present in this sample are fewer than 2,000 clones, around a sixth of which were seen just once. 13% to 15% of the sample is in the top ten clones.

Uninvolved adjacent lung was obtained at least 2 cm from the tumor margin, and the absence of atypia was confirmed by two independent pathologists. At diagnosis, tumor, uninvolved tumor-adjacent lung and peripheral blood were collected and then preserved as a mix of FFPE and fresh-frozen material. The sample consisted of normal lung tissue next to the tumor, taken before any cancer treatment. The sequence was obtained from a man aged 40 to 70 with stage II squamous cell lung carcinoma.

The CDR3 loop reads CASSEGLALGYEQYF. The DNA sequence is given as TGTGCCAGCAGTGAGGGTCTAGCGCTTGGCTACGAGCAGTACTTC. The chain couples TRBV9 to TRBJ2-7, and the D gene may be TRBD2, 6 bases matching. The CDR3 holds 15 amino acids from the cysteine to the phenylalanine. The sequence is cut down to CDR3 DNA, 45 bases in frame from base 1. CDR1 SGDLS and CDR2 YYNGEE are derived from the germline V gene. The germline ends are 18 bases apart after V is trimmed by 5 bases and J by 3 bases.